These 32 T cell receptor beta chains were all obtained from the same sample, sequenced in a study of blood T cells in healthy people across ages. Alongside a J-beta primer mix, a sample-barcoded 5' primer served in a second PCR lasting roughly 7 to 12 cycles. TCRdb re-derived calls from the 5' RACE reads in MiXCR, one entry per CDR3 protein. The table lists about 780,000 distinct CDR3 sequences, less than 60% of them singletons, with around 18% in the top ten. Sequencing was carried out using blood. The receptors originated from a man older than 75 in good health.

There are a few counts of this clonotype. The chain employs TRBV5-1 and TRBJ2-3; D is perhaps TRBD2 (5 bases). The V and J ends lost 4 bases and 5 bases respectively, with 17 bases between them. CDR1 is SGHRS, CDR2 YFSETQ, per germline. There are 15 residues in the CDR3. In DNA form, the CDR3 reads TGCGCCAGCAGCGCAGGACTGAACGGCAGAGATACGCAGTATTTT. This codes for CASSAGLNGRDTQYF.

CDR3 bases: TGTGCCAGCAGCCAAGACCTAGCGGGAGACAATGAGCAGTTCTTC. Its translation: CASSQDLAGDNEQFF. The chain recombines TRBV14 with TRBJ2-1, with 10 positions matching TRBD2. This CDR3 is 15 amino acids long. V shed 0 bases, J shed 5 bases, and the junction held 1 base outside the gene matches. Germline CDR1 reads SGHDN; CDR2 reads FVKESK.

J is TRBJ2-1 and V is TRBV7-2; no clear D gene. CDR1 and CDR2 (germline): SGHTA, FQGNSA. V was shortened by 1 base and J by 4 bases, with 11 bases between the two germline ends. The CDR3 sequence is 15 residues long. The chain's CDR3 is CASSLGVARYNEQFF. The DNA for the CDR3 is TGTGCCAGCAGCTTAGGGGTAGCTAGATACAATGAGCAGTTCTTC.

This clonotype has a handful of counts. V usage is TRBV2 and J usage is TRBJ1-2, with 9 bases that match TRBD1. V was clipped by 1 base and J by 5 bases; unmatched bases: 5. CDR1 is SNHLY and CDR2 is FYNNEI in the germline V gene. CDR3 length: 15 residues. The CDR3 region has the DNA TGTGCCAGCAGTGAAGGGACAGGGGTTAGTTATGGCTACACCTTC. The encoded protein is CASSEGTGVSYGYTF.

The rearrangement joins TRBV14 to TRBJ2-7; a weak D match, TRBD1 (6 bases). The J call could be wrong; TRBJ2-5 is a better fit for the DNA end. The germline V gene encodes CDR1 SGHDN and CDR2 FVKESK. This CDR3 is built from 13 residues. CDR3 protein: CASSRWTEETQYF. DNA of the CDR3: TGTGCCAGCAGCCGTTGGACAGAAGAGACCCAGTACTTC.

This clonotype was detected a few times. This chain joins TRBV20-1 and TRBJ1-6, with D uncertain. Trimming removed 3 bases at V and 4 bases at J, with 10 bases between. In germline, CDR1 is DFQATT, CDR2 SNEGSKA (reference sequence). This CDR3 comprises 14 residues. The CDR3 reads CSARTTTYNSPLHF. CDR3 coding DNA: TGCAGTGCTAGGACGACGACATATAATTCACCCCTCCACTTT.

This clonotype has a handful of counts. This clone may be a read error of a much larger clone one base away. The CDR3: CASGTVGTTTDTQYF. The CDR3 region has the DNA TGTGCCAGCGGAACCGTCGGGACTACAACAGATACGCAGTATTTT. The chain carries TRBV28 and TRBJ2-3; TRBD2 agrees at 7 bases. The CDR3 length is 15 residues. CDR1 is MDHEN, CDR2 SYDVKM, per germline. V shed 8 bases and J 3 bases; nucleotides not matched to a gene: 11. The full variable domain, rest sourced from reference TRBV28 and TRBJ2-3, is DVKVTQSSRYLVKRTGEKVFLECVQDMDHENMFWYRQDPGLGLRLIYFSYDVKMKEKGDIPEGYSVSREKKERFSLILESASTNQTSMYLCASGTVGTTTDTQYFGPGTRLTVL.

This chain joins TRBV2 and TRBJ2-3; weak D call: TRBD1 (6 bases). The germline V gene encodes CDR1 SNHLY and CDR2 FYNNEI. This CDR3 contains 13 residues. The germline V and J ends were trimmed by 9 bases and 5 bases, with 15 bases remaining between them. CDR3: CARGLGAQDTQYF. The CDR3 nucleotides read TGTGCCAGGGGTCTGGGGGCACAAGATACGCAGTATTTT.

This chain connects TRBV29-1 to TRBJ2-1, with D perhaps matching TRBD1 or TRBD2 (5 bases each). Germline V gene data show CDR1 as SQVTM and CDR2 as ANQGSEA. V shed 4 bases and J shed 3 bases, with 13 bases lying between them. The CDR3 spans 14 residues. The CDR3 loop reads CSVGGWGSYNEQFF. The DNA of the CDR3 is TGCAGCGTTGGGGGGTGGGGAAGCTACAATGAGCAGTTCTTC.

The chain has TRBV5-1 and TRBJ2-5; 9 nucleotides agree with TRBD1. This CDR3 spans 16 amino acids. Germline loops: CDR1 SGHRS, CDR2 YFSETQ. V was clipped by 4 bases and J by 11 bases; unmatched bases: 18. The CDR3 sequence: CASSEDRGVGNNEQYF. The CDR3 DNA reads TGCGCCAGCAGCGAGGACAGGGGAGTGGGAAACAATGAGCAGTACTTC.

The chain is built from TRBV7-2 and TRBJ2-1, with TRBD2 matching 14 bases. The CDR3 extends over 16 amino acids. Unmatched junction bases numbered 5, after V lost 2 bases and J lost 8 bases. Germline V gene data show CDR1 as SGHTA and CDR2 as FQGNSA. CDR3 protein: CASSLQGTSGSYEQFF. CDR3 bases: TGTGCCAGCAGCTTACAGGGGACTAGCGGGAGCTATGAGCAGTTCTTC.

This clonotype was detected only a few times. CDR3 bases: TGTGCCAGCAGCAGGGACTTCTACAATGAGCAGTTCTTC. As protein: CASSRDFYNEQFF. The chain carries TRBV18 and TRBJ2-1; the D gene is possibly TRBD2 (6 bases). Trimming cost V 8 bases and J 3 bases, with 11 bases left between them. The CDR3 runs to 13 residues. The V gene's germline CDR1 is KGHSH and CDR2 LQKENI. Full variable domain (missing parts from reference TRBV18 and TRBJ2-1): NAGVMQNPRHLVRRRGQEARLRCSPMKGHSHVYWYRQLPEEGLKFMVYLQKENIIDESGMPKERFSAEFPKEGPSILRIQQVVRGDSAAYFCASSRDFYNEQFFGPGTRLTVL.

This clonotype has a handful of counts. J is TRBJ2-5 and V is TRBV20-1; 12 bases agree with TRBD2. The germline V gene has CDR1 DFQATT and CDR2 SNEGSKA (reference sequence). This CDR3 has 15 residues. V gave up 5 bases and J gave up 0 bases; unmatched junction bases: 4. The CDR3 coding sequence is TGCAGTGCTCGACGGACTAGCGGGGACCAAGAGACCCAGTACTTC. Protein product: CSARRTSGDQETQYF.

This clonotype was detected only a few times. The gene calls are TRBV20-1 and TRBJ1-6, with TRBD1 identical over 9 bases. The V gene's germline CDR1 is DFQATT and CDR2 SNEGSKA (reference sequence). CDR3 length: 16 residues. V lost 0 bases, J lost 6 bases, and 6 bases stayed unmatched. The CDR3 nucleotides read TGCAGTGCTAGAGATGCGAGGACAGGGGCTAATTCACCCCTCCACTTT. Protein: CSARDARTGANSPLHF.

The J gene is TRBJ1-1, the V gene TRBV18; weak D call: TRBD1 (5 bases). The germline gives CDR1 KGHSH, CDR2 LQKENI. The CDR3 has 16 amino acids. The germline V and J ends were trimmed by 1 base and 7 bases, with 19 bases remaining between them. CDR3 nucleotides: TGTGCCAGCTCACCACTACGAAGGGGATCGGCAGATGAAGCTTTCTTT. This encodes CASSPLRRGSADEAFF.

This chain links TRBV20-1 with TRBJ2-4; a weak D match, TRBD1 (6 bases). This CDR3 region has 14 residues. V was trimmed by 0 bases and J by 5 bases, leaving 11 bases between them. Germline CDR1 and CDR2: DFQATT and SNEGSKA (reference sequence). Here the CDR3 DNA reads TGCAGTGCTAGAGATGGGCAGGGGCAAAACATTCAGTACTTC. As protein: CSARDGQGQNIQYF.

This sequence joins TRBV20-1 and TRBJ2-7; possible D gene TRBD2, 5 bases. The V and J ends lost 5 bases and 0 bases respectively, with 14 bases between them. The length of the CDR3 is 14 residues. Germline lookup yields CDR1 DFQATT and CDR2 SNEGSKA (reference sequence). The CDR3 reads CSAGAAYSSYEQYF. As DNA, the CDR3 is TGCAGTGCTGGAGCGGCGTACAGCTCCTACGAGCAGTACTTC.

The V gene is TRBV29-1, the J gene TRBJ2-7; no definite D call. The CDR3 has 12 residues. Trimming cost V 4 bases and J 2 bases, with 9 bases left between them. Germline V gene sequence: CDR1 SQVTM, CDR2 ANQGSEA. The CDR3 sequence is CSVALSTYEQYF. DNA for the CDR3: TGCAGCGTTGCTCTATCCACCTACGAGCAGTACTTC.

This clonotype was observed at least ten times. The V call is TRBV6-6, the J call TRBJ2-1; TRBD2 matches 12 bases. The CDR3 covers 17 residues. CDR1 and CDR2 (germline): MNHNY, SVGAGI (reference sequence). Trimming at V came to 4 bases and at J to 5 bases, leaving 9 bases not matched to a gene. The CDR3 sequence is CASSSSFTSGRNNEQFF. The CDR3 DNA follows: TGTGCCAGCAGTTCCTCCTTCACTAGCGGGAGGAACAATGAGCAGTTCTTC.

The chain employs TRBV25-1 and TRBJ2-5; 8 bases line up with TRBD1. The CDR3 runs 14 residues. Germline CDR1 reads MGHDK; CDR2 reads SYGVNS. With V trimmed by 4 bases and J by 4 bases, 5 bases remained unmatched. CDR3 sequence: CASSGQGRRETQYF. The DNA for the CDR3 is TGTGCCAGCAGTGGACAGGGGCGGCGAGAGACCCAGTACTTC.

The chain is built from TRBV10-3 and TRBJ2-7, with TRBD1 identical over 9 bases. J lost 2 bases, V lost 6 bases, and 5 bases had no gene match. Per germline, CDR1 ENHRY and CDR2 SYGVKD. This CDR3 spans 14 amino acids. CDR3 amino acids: CAIRPRQGAYEQYF. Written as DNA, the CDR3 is TGTGCCATCAGACCTAGACAGGGGGCCTACGAGCAGTACTTC.

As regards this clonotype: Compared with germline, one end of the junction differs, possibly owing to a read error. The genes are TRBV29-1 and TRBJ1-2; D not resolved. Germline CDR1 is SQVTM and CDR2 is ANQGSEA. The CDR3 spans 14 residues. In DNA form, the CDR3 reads TGCAGCGTAGAAGACACCAGGAATAACTATGGCTACACCTTC. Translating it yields CSVEDTRNNYGYTF.

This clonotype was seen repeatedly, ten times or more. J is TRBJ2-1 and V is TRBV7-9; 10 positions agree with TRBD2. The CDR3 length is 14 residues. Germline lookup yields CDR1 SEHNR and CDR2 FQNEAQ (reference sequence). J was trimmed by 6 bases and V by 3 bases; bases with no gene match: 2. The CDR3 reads CASSFGTSANEQFF. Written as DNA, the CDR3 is TGTGCCAGCAGCTTTGGGACTAGCGCCAATGAGCAGTTCTTC.

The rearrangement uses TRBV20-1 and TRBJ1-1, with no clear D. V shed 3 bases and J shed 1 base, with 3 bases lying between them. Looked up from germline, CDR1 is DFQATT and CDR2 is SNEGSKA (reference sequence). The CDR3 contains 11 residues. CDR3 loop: CSARGNTEAFF. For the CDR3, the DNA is TGCAGTGCTAGGGGGAACACTGAAGCTTTCTTT.

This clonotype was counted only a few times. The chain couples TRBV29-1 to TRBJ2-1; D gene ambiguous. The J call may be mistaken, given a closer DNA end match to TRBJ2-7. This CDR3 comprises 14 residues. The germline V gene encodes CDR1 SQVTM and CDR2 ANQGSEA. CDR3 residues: CSVELQASYNEQYF. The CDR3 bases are TGCAGCGTTGAACTCCAGGCCTCCTACAATGAGCAGTACTTC.

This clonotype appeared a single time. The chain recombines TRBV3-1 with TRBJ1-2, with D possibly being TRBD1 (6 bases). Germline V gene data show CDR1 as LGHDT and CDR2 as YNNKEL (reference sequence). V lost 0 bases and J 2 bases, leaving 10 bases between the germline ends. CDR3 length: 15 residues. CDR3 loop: CASSQDDRLNYGYTF. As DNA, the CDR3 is TGTGCCAGCAGCCAAGATGACAGGCTCAACTATGGCTACACCTTC. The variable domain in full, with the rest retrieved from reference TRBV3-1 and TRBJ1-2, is DTAVSQTPKYLVTQMGNDKSIKCEQNLGHDTMYWYKQDSKKFLKIMFSYNNKELIINETVPNRFSPKSPDKAHLNLHINSLELGDSAVYFCASSQDDRLNYGYTFGSGTRLTVV.

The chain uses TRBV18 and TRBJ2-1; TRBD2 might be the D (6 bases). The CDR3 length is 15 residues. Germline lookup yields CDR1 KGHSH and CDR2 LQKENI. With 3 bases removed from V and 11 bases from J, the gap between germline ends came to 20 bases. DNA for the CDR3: TGTGCCAGCTCACCCACGGGACTCCTTAACGAGAAGCAGTTCTTC. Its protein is CASSPTGLLNEKQFF.

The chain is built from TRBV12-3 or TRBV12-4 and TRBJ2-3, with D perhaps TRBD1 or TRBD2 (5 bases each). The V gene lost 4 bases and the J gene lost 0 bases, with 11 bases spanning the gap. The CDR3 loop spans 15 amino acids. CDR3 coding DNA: TGTGCCAGCAGTTCGTCCCGGGACAGCACAGATACGCAGTATTTT. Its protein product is CASSSSRDSTDTQYF.

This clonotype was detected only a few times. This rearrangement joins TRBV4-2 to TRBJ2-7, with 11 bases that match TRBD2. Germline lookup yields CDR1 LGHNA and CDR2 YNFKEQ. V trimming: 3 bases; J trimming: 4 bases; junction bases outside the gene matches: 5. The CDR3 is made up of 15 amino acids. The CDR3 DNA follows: TGTGCCAGCAGCCAGACTAGCGGGGCTGATTACGAGCAGTACTTC. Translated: CASSQTSGADYEQYF.

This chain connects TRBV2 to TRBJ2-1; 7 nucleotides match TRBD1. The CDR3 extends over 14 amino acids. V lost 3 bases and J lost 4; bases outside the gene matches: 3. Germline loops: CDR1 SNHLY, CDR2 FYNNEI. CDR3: CASSDEGQYNEQFF. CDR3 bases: TGTGCCAGCAGTGACGAGGGACAGTACAATGAGCAGTTCTTC.

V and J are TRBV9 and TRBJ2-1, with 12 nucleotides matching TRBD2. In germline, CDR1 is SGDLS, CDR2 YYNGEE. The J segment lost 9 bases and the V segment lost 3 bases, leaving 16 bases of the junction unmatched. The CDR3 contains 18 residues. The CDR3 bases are TGTGCCAGCAGCGGCAGGGGGTGGACTAGCGGGGTCCCTAGTGAGCAGTTCTTC. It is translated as CASSGRGWTSGVPSEQFF.

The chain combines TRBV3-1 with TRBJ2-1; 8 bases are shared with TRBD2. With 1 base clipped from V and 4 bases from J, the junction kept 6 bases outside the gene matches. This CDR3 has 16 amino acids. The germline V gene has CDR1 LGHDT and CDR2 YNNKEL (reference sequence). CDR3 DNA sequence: TGTGCCAGCAGCCAAGGGAATAGCGGGACTTACAATGAGCAGTTCTTC. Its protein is CASSQGNSGTYNEQFF.